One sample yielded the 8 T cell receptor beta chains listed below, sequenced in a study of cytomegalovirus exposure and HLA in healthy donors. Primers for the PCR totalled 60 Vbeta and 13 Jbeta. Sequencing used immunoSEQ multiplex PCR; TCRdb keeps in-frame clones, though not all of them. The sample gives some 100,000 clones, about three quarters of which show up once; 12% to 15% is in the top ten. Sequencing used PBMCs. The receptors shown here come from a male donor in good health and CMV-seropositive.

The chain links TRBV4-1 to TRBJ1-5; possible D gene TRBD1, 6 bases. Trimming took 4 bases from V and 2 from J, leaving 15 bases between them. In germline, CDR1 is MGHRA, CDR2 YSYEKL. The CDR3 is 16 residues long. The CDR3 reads CASSPRTADGNQPQHF. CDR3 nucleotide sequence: TGCGCCAGCAGCCCCAGGACAGCCGATGGCAATCAGCCCCAGCATTTT.

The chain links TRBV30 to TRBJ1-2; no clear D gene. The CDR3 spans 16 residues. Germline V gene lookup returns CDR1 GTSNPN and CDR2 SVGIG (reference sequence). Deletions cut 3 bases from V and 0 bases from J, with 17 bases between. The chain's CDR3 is CAWRKTFGRANYGYTF. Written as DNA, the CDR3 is TGTGCCTGGAGGAAAACGTTCGGGAGAGCTAACTATGGCTACACCTTC.

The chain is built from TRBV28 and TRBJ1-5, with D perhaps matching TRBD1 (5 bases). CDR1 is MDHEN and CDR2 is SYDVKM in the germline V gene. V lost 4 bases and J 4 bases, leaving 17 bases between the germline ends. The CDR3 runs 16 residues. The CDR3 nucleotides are TGTGCCAGCAGTTCCCGGTTTGACAGTACAAATCAGCCCCAGCATTTT. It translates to CASSSRFDSTNQPQHF. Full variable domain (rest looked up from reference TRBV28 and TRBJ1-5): DVKVTQSSRYLVKRTGEKVFLECVQDMDHENMFWYRQDPGLGLRLIYFSYDVKMKEKGDIPEGYSVSREKKERFSLILESASTNQTSMYLCASSSRFDSTNQPQHFGDGTRLSIL.

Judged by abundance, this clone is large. The CDR3 protein is CASSFGGANEQYF. CDR3 sequence (DNA): TGTGCCAGCAGCTTTGGAGGCGCAAACGAGCAGTACTTC. The chain uses TRBV11-3 and TRBJ2-7, with a weak D call TRBD2 (5 bases). The CDR3 length is 13 residues. V was trimmed by 3 bases and J by 5 bases, leaving 11 bases between them. Per the germline V gene, CDR1 is SGHNT and CDR2 is YENEEA.

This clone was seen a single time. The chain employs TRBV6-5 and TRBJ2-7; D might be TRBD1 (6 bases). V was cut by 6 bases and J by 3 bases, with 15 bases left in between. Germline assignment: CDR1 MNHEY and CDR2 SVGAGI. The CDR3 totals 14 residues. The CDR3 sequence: CASSTGTLGYEQYF. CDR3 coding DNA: TGTGCCAGCAGCACCGGGACACTCGGCTACGAGCAGTACTTC.

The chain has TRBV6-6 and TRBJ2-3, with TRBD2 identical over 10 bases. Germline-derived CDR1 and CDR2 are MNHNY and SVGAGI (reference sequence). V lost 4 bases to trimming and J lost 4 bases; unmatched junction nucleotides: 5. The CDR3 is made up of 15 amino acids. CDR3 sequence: CASSSSGGSADTQYF. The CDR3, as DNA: TGTGCCAGCAGTTCTAGCGGGGGATCAGCAGATACGCAGTATTTT.

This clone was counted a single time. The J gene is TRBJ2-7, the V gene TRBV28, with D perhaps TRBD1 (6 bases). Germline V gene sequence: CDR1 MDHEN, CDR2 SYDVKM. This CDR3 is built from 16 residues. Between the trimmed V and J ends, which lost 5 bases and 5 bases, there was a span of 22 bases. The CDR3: CASSPQTGKGVDEQYF. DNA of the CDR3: TGTGCCAGCAGTCCACAGACGGGGAAGGGGGTGGACGAGCAGTACTTC.

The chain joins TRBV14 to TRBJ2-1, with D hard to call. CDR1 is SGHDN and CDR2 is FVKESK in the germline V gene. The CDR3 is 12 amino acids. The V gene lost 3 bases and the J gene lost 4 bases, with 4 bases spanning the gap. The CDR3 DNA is TGTGCCAGCAGCCAGGCTTACAATGAGCAGTTCTTC. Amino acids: CASSQAYNEQFF.